Each of the 14 T cell receptor beta chains below was sequenced from the same sample in a study of control samples from healthy donors and cancer patients (TCRdb year 2020). Library preparation was by the immunoSEQ multiplex PCR assay. The immuneACCESS repertoire file appears here via TCRdb, limited to in-frame rearrangements. These files lack a portion of the clones; in checked studies, under half of the deficit traces to unresolved V genes, and the cause of the others is not known. This sample is represented by about 97,000 clones; more than 85% of them were singletons. 7.8% of the sample belongs to the ten largest clones. Material for sequencing was blood. These receptor sequences come from a man aged 30-40 years in good health.

The V and J genes are TRBV19 and TRBJ1-5; D may be TRBD1 (5 bases). The CDR3 runs to 13 residues. CDR1 is LNHDA and CDR2 is SQIVND in the germline V gene (reference sequence). Trimming left V 0 bases short and J 6 bases short, with 6 bases between. For the CDR3, the DNA is TGTGCCAGTAGTATAGATGGGGGTCAGCCCCAGCATTTT. It specifies CASSIDGGQPQHF. Full variable domain (outside the CDR3, taken from reference TRBV19 and TRBJ1-5): DGGITQSPKYLFRKEGQNVTLSCEQNLNHDAMYWYRQDPGQGLRLIYYSQIVNDFQKGDIAEGYSVSREKKESFPLTVTSAQKNPTAFYLCASSIDGGQPQHFGDGTRLSIL.

The chain carries TRBV7-9 and TRBJ1-1; D is possibly TRBD1 (5 bases). The length of the CDR3 is 15 residues. Germline-derived CDR1 and CDR2 are SEHNR and FQNEAQ (reference sequence). V was trimmed by 4 bases and J by 4 bases, leaving 16 bases between them. CDR3 region: CASSSQGGGGTEAFF. The DNA of the CDR3 is TGTGCCAGCAGCTCTCAGGGAGGCGGCGGCACTGAAGCTTTCTTT.

The rearrangement uses TRBV5-1 and TRBJ2-1, with D possibly TRBD2 on 6 matching bases. Germline CDR1 and CDR2: SGHRS and YFSETQ. This CDR3 is 16 amino acids long. Trimming pared 0 bases from V and 3 bases from J, leaving 13 bases between. CDR3 nucleotides: TGCGCCAGCAGCTTGGCCGGGGGTTTCGGCTACAATGAGCAGTTCTTC. Its translation: CASSLAGGFGYNEQFF.

The CDR3 loop reads CASSYRKNQGSVIREQYF. The CDR3 nucleotides are TGTGCCAGCAGCTACAGGAAAAATCAGGGCAGCGTAATCCGCGAGCAGTACTTC. The V and J genes are TRBV7-6 and TRBJ2-7; a weak D match, TRBD1 (5 bases). This CDR3 is built from 18 residues. CDR1 SGHVS and CDR2 FNYEAQ come from the germline V gene. Trimming removed 4 bases from V and 6 bases from J, with 28 bases in between. Supplemented by reference TRBV7-6 and TRBJ2-7, the full variable domain reads GAGVSQSPRYKVTKRGQDVALRCDPISGHVSLYWYRQALGQGPEFLTYFNYEAQQDKSGLPNDRFSAERPEGSISTLTIQRTEQRDSAMYRCASSYRKNQGSVIREQYFGPGTRLTVT.

The chain employs TRBV2 and TRBJ1-2; no clear D gene. The CDR3 is 11 amino acids. CDR1 and CDR2 from the germline V gene are SNHLY and FYNNEI. Trimming removed 7 bases from V and 8 bases from J, with 11 bases in between. CDR3 region: CASTLLRGYTF. CDR3 in DNA: TGTGCCAGCACCCTTCTGCGGGGCTACACCTTC.

The chain joins TRBV5-1 to TRBJ1-2; TRBD1 matches at 10 bases. Germline V CDR1 and CDR2: SGHRS, YFSETQ. The ends lost 3 bases at V and 2 bases at J; junction bases unmatched: 7. The CDR3 runs to 16 residues. The CDR3 coding sequence is TGCGCCAGCAGCTCAGAGGGACAGGGGTTCAACTATGGCTACACCTTC. As protein: CASSSEGQGFNYGYTF.

The chain combines TRBV2 with TRBJ2-1, with TRBD2 identical over 8 bases. The germline CDR1 and CDR2 sequences are SNHLY and FYNNEI. The CDR3 is made up of 15 amino acids. Trimming removed 8 bases from V and 4 bases from J; junction bases left unmatched: 10. CDR3 sequence: CASGTGTRLYNEQFF. CDR3 DNA sequence: TGTGCCAGCGGAACCGGGACTAGATTATACAATGAGCAGTTCTTC.

The V gene is TRBV6-6, the J gene TRBJ1-1; D is possibly TRBD1 (6 bases). The CDR3 is made up of 12 amino acids. Per the germline V gene, CDR1 is MNHNY and CDR2 is SVGAGI (reference sequence). The V end was cut by 10 bases, the J end by 6 bases, with 15 bases between. For the CDR3, the DNA is TGTGCCACCTCTGGGGGGGGCCCTGAAGCTTTCTTT. It codes for CATSGGGPEAFF.

The chain recombines TRBV30 with TRBJ2-1, with D perhaps TRBD1 or TRBD2 (6 bases each). CDR3 length: 13 residues. Trimming removed 3 bases from V and 4 bases from J, with 10 bases in between. Germline assignment: CDR1 GTSNPN and CDR2 SVGIG (reference sequence). The CDR3 DNA reads TGTGCCTGGAGGGGGGGACATTACAATGAGCAGTTCTTC. This gives the protein CAWRGGHYNEQFF. Using reference TRBV30 and TRBJ2-1 for the parts outside the CDR3, the full variable domain is SQTIHQWPATLVQPVGSPLSLECTVEGTSNPNLYWYRQAAGRGLQLLFYSVGIGQISSEVPQNLSASRPQDRQFILSSKKLLLSDSGFYLCAWRGGHYNEQFFGPGTRLTVL.

In this sample, this clone turned up a few times. The genes are TRBV4-1 and TRBJ1-2, with D unclear. Germline loops: CDR1 MGHRA, CDR2 YSYEKL. The CDR3 spans 16 residues. The V and J ends lost 0 bases and 1 base respectively, with 12 bases between them. CDR3 bases: TGCGCCAGCAGCCAAGATGCCATACGGAGTAACTATGGCTACACCTTC. It yields the protein CASSQDAIRSNYGYTF.

The chain is built from TRBV7-2 and TRBJ2-5, with D possibly TRBD1 on 5 matching bases. Germline lookup yields CDR1 SGHTA and CDR2 FQGNSA. With 6 bases removed from V and 5 bases from J, the gap between germline ends came to 10 bases. This CDR3 comprises 12 residues. The CDR3 is CASRSDSETQYF. The CDR3 DNA sequence: TGTGCCAGCAGATCCGACAGTGAGACCCAGTACTTC.

This rearrangement joins TRBV4-1 to TRBJ2-1; TRBD2 agrees at 9 bases. The junction had 10 bases not matched to a gene; V was cut back by 4 bases and J by 3 bases. Germline-derived CDR1 and CDR2 are MGHRA and YSYEKL. This CDR3 is 17 amino acids long. DNA for the CDR3: TGCGCCAGCAGCCCTGCCCCGGCGGGGGGGTTCTACAATGAGCAGTTCTTC. Its translation: CASSPAPAGGFYNEQFF.

This clone came up a few times. The V gene is TRBV21-1, the J gene TRBJ1-1; the DNA was not used to check the table's D call, TRBD1. TRBV21-1 is reported as a pseudogene. There are 12 residues in the CDR3. The CDR3 here is CAIQAPNTEAFF. The CDR3 DNA reads as TGTGCCATACAGGCTCCGAACACTGAAGCTTTCTTT.

The chain carries TRBV7-8 and TRBJ1-5; 8 positions match TRBD1. The CDR3 extends over 15 amino acids. CDR1 is SGHVS and CDR2 is FQNEAQ in the germline V gene. V trimming: 6 bases; J trimming: 2 bases; junction bases outside the gene matches: 6. The CDR3 spells CASRDRAGGNQPQHF. The CDR3 DNA reads as TGTGCCAGCAGGGACAGGGCTGGTGGCAATCAGCCCCAGCATTTT.